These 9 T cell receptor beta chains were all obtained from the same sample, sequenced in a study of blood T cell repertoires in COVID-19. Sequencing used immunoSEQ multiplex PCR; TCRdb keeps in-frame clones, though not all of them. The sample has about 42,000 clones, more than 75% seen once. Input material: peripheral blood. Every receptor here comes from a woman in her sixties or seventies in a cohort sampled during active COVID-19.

The CDR3 reads CASSALGGNSPLHF. The DNA for the CDR3 is TGTGCCAGCAGCGCCCTCGGGGGGAATTCACCCCTCCACTTT. This rearrangement joins TRBV2 to TRBJ1-6, with D possibly TRBD1 on 5 matching bases. Germline CDR1 is SNHLY and CDR2 is FYNNEI. V was cut by 6 bases and J by 7 bases, with 13 bases left in between. CDR3 length equals 14 residues.

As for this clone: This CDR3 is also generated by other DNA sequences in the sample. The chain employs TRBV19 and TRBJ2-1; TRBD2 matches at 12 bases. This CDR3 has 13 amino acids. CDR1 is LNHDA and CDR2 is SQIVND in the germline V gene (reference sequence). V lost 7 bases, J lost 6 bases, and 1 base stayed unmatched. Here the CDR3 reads CASKLAGGNEQFF. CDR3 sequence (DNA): TGTGCCAGTAAACTAGCGGGAGGCAATGAGCAGTTCTTC.

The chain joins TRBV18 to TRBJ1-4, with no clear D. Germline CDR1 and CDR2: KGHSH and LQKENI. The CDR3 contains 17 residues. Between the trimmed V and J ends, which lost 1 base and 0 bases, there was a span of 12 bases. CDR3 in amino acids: CASSPRGGPATNEKLFF. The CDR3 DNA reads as TGTGCCAGCTCACCACGGGGAGGGCCAGCAACTAATGAAAAACTGTTTTTT.

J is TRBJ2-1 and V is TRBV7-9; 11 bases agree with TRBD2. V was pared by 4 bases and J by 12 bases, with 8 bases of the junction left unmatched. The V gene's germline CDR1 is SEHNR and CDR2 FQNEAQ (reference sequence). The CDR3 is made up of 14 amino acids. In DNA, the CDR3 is TGTGCCAGCAGCTCCGGACTAGCGGGCACCAGGCAGTTCTTC. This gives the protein CASSSGLAGTRQFF. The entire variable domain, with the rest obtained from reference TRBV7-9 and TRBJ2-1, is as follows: DTGVSQNPRHKITKRGQNVTFRCDPISEHNRLYWYRQTLGQGPEFLTYFQNEAQLEKSRLLSDRFSAERPKGSFSTLEIQRTEQGDSAMYLCASSSGLAGTRQFFGPGTRLTVL.

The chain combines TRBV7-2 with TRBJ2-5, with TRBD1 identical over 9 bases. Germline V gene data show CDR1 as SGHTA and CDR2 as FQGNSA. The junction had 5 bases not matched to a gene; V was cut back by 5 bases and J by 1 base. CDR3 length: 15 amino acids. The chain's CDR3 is CASSQDRGGQETQYF. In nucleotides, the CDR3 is TGTGCCAGCAGCCAGGACAGGGGAGGCCAAGAGACCCAGTACTTC.

The CDR3 DNA follows: TGTGCCAGCACGCGGGAAGAGACCCAGTACTTC. It specifies CASTREETQYF. The chain has TRBV6-5 and TRBJ2-5; D might be TRBD2 (5 bases). This CDR3 spans 11 amino acids. V lost 7 bases to trimming and J lost 3 bases, with 6 bases between them. Germline V gene sequence: CDR1 MNHEY, CDR2 SVGAGI.

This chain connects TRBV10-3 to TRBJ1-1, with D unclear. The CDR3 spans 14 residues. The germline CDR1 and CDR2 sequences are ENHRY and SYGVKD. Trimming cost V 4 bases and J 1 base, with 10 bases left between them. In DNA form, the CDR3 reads TGTGCCATCAGTGGGGGTCGGGGGAACACTGAAGCTTTCTTT. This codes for CAISGGRGNTEAFF.

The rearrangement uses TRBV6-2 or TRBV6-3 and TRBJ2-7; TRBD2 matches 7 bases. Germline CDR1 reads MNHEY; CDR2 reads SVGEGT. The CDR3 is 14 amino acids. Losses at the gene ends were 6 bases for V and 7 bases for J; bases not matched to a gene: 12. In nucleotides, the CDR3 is TGTGCCAGCAGCCCGGCGGGGCGGGGGAAGGAGCAGTACTTC. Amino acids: CASSPAGRGKEQYF.

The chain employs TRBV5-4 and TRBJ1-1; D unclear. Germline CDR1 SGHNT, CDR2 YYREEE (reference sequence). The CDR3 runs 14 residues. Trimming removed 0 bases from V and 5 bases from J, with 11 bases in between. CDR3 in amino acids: CASSLVPGGTEAFF. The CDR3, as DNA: TGTGCCAGCAGCTTGGTCCCAGGAGGGACTGAAGCTTTCTTT. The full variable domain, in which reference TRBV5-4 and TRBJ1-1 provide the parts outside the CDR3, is ETGVTQSPTHLIKTRGQQVTLRCSSQSGHNTVSWYQQALGQGPQFIFQYYREEENGRGNFPPRFSGLQFPNYSSELNVNALELDDSALYLCASSLVPGGTEAFFGQGTRLTVV.